These T cell receptor beta chains were read from a single sample in a study of T cell repertoires in cytomegalovirus infection. TCRdb called the reads again in MiXCR, with one record for every CDR3 protein. The sample yields 250,000 to 300,000 distinct CDR3 sequences, 20% to 30% seen once. The sequencing input was PBMCs. The receptors originated from a human donor in good health (CMV status not recorded). Some clones in this sample may be carry-over from other donors' samples. Each CDR3 is given with its conserved first and last residue. A D gene is named only where the DNA matches it firmly. Size tells how often a clone was seen (once, few, many) or the class of an expanded clone, and some rows leave it out.

J: TRBJ2-5
V: TRBV29-1
D: .
size: .
CDR3: CSVGTAGETQYF
DNA: TGCAGCGTTGGCACAGCAGGAGAGACCCAGTACTTC

J: TRBJ2-7
V: TRBV28
D: TRBD2
size: many
CDR3: CAIIERDSYEQYF
DNA: TGTGCCATCATAGAGCGGGACTCCTACGAGCAGTACTTC

J: TRBJ2-3
V: TRBV11-2
D: .
size: many
CDR3: CASSLDTGTDTQYF
DNA: TGTGCCAGCAGCTTAGATACAGGGACAGATACGCAGTATTTT

J: TRBJ2-1
V: TRBV15
D: TRBD2
size: .
CDR3: CATLPGGEYNEQFF
DNA: TGTGCCACCTTGCCGGGAGGTGAATACAATGAGCAGTTCTTC

J: TRBJ2-2
V: TRBV9
D: .
size: .
CDR3: CASSPQNTGELFF
DNA: TGTGCCAGCAGCCCACAGAACACCGGGGAGCTGTTTTTT

J: TRBJ2-7
V: TRBV7-3
D: .
size: few
CDR3: CASSLKAPTEDPYEQYF
DNA: TGTGCCAGCAGCTTAAAGGCCCCGACAGAAGACCCCTACGAGCAGTACTTC

J: TRBJ1-1
V: TRBV7-9
D: .
size: few
CDR3: CASSLHGAGSEAFF
DNA: TGTGCCAGCAGCCTCCACGGGGCAGGGTCTGAAGCTTTCTTT

J: TRBJ2-3
V: TRBV28
D: TRBD2
size: .
CDR3: CASSAPRAGVKSADTQYF
DNA: TGTGCCAGCAGTGCCCCCCGAGCGGGAGTAAAGAGCGCAGATACGCAGTATTTT

J: TRBJ2-1
V: TRBV28
D: TRBD2
size: .
CDR3: CASSPGLAGEYEQFF
DNA: TGTGCCAGCAGTCCAGGACTAGCGGGAGAATATGAGCAGTTCTTC

J: TRBJ1-1
V: TRBV5-1
D: TRBD1
size: few
CDR3: CASSLGGDRGRVGGTEAFF
DNA: TGCGCCAGCAGCTTGGGAGGAGACAGGGGACGGGTCGGGGGGACTGAAGCTTTCTTT